A selection of T cell receptor beta chains follows, all from one sample in a study of shared clonotypes between healthy human individuals. TCRdb keeps only in-frame clones here, not all; method: immunoSEQ multiplex PCR. In the table there are approximately 1.5 million clones, approximately 98% of which are singletons. Sample: naive CD4+ T cells sorted from blood. The receptors here all came from a man aged 25-40 years in good health. The CDR3 runs from the conserved cysteine through the conserved F or W. A D gene is named only where the DNA matches it firmly. Clone size appears in some rows only: once, few, many, or a class for an expanded clone.

>TRBJ2-6|-|TRBV7-6|-
TGTGCCAGCAGCTTAGTCCGTCCAGGGCTCTCTGGGGCCAACGTCCTGACTTTC
CASSLVRPGLSGANVLTF
>TRBJ2-7|TRBD1|TRBV5-4|few
TGTGCCAGCAGCTTGGAGACAGGGGCCTACGAGCAGTACTTC
CASSLETGAYEQYF
>TRBJ2-2|-|TRBV11-2|-
TGTGCCAGCACCATAAGACTACCTGGCGGGGAGCTGTTTTTT
CASTIRLPGGELFF
>TRBJ2-2|-|TRBV5-4|once
TGTGCCAGCAGCTTTCCCGACGGCGGGGAGCTGTTTTTT
CASSFPDGGELFF
>TRBJ2-7|-|TRBV2|-
TGTGCCAGCAGTCACAGCAAAACAGGGACCGAGGAAGAGGGGTCCTACGAGCAGTACTTC
CASSHSKTGTEEEGSYEQYF
>TRBJ2-7|-|TRBV28|-
TGTGCCAGCAGTTTATCCGGGGTAGGGGGAGTATACGAGCAGTACTTC
CASSLSGVGGVYEQYF
>TRBJ2-1|-|TRBV18|-
TGTGCCAGCTCACCACCTTCGACTAGTATCGATGAGCAGTTCTTC
CASSPPSTSIDEQFF
>TRBJ2-5|-|TRBV7-8|-
TGTGCCAGCAGCGCCAGCAGAGAGACCCAGTACTTC
CASSASRETQYF
>TRBJ2-7|-|TRBV5-1|-
TGCGCCAGCAGCTCAGAAACGTTAGAGCAGTACTTC
CASSSETLEQYF
>TRBJ2-1|TRBD2|TRBV7-9|-
TGTGCCAGCAGCTTCGGGGGGAGCCAAAACAATGAGCAGTTCTTC
CASSFGGSQNNEQFF
>TRBJ1-5|-|TRBV7-2|once
TGTGCCAGCAGCTTGCACAGAGGGCAGCCCCAGCATTTT
CASSLHRGQPQHF
>TRBJ2-7|TRBD1|TRBV11-2|-
TGTGCCAGCAGCGCGATTACAGGGGGCCTATCCTACGAGCAGTACTTC
CASSAITGGLSYEQYF
>TRBJ2-3|TRBD2|TRBV7-2|-
TGTGCCAGCGCACTAGCGGGAGGCGGAGATACGCAGTATTTT
CASALAGGGDTQYF
>TRBJ2-7|-|TRBV19|-
TGTGCCAGTAGTATTGCGGCAGGGGCTTTCTACGAGCAGTACTTC
CASSIAAGAFYEQYF
>TRBJ2-1|-|TRBV18|-
TGTGCCAGCTCACCTTTTAACGGGAGCAATGAGCAGTTCTTC
CASSPFNGSNEQFF
>TRBJ2-3|-|TRBV9|-
TGTGCCAGCAGCGTAGCTACGGACGGTCTCACAGATACGCAGTATTTT
CASSVATDGLTDTQYF
>TRBJ2-3|-|TRBV28|-
TGTGCCAGCAGTTTAGGGCAGGGCTACACAGATACGCAGTATTTT
CASSLGQGYTDTQYF
>TRBJ2-7|-|TRBV7-2|-
TGTGCCAGCAGCCTTGGGCAGGTCGGAAAAGAGCAGTACTTC
CASSLGQVGKEQYF
>TRBJ2-6|TRBD2|TRBV5-1|-
TGCGCCAGCAGCTTGGTGCTAGCGGGAGCTCCCGGGGCCAACGTCCTGACTTTC
CASSLVLAGAPGANVLTF
>TRBJ2-1|TRBD2|TRBV25-1|-
TGTGCCAGCAGTGTAGCGGGGGACAATGAGCAGTTCTTC
CASSVAGDNEQFF
>TRBJ2-7|TRBD1|TRBV28|-
TGTGCCAGCAGTTTAACCGGACAGGGGAGGGACGAGCAGTACTTC
CASSLTGQGRDEQYF
>TRBJ2-1|TRBD2|TRBV9|-
TGTGCCAGCAGCCCGCGGGGGGCGGGGGCCTACAATGAGCAGTTCTTC
CASSPRGAGAYNEQFF
>TRBJ2-2|-|TRBV28|-
TGTGCCAGCGGGTGGGAGGGGGAGCTGTTTTTT
CASGWEGELFF
>TRBJ2-3|-|TRBV18|once
TGTGCCAGCTCACCACCGGAGGGAGATACGCAGTATTTT
CASSPPEGDTQYF
>TRBJ1-1|TRBD1|TRBV18|-
TGTGCCAGCTCACCCACAGGGGGCACTGAAGCTTTCTTT
CASSPTGGTEAFF
>TRBJ1-2|-|TRBV9|-
TGTGCCAGCAGCCTCGACGGAAACTATGGCTACACCTTC
CASSLDGNYGYTF
>TRBJ1-3|-|TRBV9|-
TGTGCCAGCGGCGGAAACCTAGCGGCCTTTGGGGGAAACACCATATATTTT
CASGGNLAAFGGNTIYF
>TRBJ2-3|-|TRBV15|-
TGTGCCACCAGCAGAGATCCGGGAGATACGCAGTATTTT
CATSRDPGDTQYF
>TRBJ2-2|-|TRBV12-5|-
TGTGCTAGTGGTTTAACCGGGACCCCGAACACCGGGGAGCTGTTTTTT
CASGLTGTPNTGELFF